This T cell receptor beta chain was sequenced during a study of blood T cell repertoires in COVID-19. Study-level background: Both acute and convalescent COVID-19 samples were obtained from the United States, Italy and Spain.

The V end was cut by 10 bases, the J end by 4 bases, with 16 bases between. Germline CDR1 reads SNHLY; CDR2 reads FYNNEI. There are 13 residues in the CDR3. The protocol was immunoSEQ multiplex PCR, while the TCRdb copy is restricted to in-frame clones and leaves out a portion. The table includes over 200,000 clones, around 88% detected once. The clonotype originates from a woman aged 45-65 years with acute or convalescent COVID-19. The chain carries TRBV2 and TRBJ2-5, with D possibly being TRBD1 (7 bases). Input material: peripheral blood. CDR3 nucleotides: TGTGCCACCCCCCTGCGGGACAGAGAGACCCAGTACTTC. Its protein is CATPLRDRETQYF.